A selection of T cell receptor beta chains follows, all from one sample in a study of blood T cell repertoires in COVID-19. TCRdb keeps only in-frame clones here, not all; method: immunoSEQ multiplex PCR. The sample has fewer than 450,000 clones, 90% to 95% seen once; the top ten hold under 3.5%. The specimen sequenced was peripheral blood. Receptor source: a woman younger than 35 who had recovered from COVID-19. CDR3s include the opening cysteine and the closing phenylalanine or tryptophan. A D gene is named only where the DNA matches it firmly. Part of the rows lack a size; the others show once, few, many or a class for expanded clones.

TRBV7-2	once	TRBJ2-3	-	CASSIRGDTQYF	TGTGCCAGCAGCATTAGAGGAGATACGCAGTATTTT
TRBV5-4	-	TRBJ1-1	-	CASSLEGRNTEAFF	TGTGCCAGCAGCTTGGAAGGGAGGAACACTGAAGCTTTCTTT
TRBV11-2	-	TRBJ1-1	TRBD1	CASSLNQGATEAFF	TGTGCCAGCAGCTTGAATCAGGGGGCCACTGAAGCTTTCTTT
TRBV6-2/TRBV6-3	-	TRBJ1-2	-	CASSRRTSHTF	TGTGCCAGCAGCCGAAGGACAAGCCACACCTTC
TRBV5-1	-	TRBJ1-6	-	CARSWTGAGGNSPLHF	TGCGCCCGCAGCTGGACCGGGGCGGGGGGGAATTCACCCCTCCACTTT
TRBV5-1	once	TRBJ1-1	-	CASSLTRRQDTEAFF	TGCGCCAGCAGCCTAACCCGACGACAGGACACTGAAGCTTTCTTT
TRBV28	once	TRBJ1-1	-	CASTEISRGEAFF	TGTGCCAGCACGGAGATTTCACGCGGTGAAGCTTTCTTT
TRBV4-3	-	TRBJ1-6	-	CASSQDVASSYNSPLHF	TGCGCCAGCAGCCAAGATGTAGCGAGCTCCTATAATTCACCCCTCCACTTT
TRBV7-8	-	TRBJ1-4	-	CASSLGGMGEKLFF	TGTGCCAGCAGCTTAGGAGGAATGGGTGAAAAACTGTTTTTT
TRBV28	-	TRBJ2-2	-	CASSLWSMTLNTGELFF	TGTGCCAGCAGTTTATGGTCGATGACACTCAACACCGGGGAGCTGTTTTTT
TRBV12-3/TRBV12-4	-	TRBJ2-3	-	CASTPEAPDTQYF	TGTGCCAGCACCCCAGAGGCCCCAGATACGCAGTATTTT
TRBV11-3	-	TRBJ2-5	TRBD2	CASSFRSGPGLAFETQYF	TGTGCCAGCAGCTTCCGCTCTGGGCCCGGACTAGCTTTTGAGACCCAGTACTTC
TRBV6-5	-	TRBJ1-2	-	CASSRAEGGNYGYTF	TGTGCCAGCAGCAGAGCAGAGGGGGGGAACTATGGCTACACCTTC
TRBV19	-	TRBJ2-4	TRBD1	CASSQTGGNIQYF	TGTGCCAGTAGTCAGACAGGGGGGAACATTCAGTACTTC
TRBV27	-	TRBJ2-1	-	CASSSLGDYLFF	TGTGCCAGCAGTTCCCTGGGAGACTATTTGTTCTTC
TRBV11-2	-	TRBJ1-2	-	CASSLDLGRYGYTF	TGTGCCAGCAGCTTAGACCTAGGTCGCTATGGCTACACCTTC
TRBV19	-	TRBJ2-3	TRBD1	CASSIFTEDRERPMGTQYF	TGTGCCAGTAGTATATTCACGGAGGACAGGGAGCGGCCCATGGGTACGCAGTATTTT
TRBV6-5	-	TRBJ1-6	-	CASGRRGYNSPLHF	TGTGCCAGCGGCCGGCGGGGCTATAATTCACCCCTCCACTTT
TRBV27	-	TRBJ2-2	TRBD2	CAIIPPRTSVNTPGELFF	TGTGCCATCATCCCCCCCCGGACTAGCGTCAATACACCGGGGGAGCTGTTTTTT
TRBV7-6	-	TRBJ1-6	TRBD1	CASSATGQNNSPLHF	TGTGCCAGCAGCGCCACGGGACAGAATAATTCACCCCTCCACTTT
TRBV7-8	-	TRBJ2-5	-	CASSFLNGGQETQYF	TGTGCCAGCAGCTTTTTAAACGGAGGACAAGAGACCCAGTACTTC
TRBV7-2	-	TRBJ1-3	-	CASSLTRDYGNTIYF	TGTGCCAGCAGCTTAACCAGGGATTATGGAAACACCATATATTTT
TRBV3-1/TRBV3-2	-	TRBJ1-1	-	CASSQSDWNTEAFF	TGTGCCAGCAGCCAATCTGACTGGAACACTGAAGCTTTCTTT
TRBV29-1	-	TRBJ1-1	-	CSVIGSGLETEAFF	TGCAGCGTTATCGGCTCGGGACTGGAGACTGAAGCTTTCTTT
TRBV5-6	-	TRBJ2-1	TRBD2	CASTRPGTSGRNEQFF	TGTGCCAGCACCCGCCCCGGGACTAGCGGGAGGAATGAGCAGTTCTTC
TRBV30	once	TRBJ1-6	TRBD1	CAWTRGQGSSPLHF	TGTGCCTGGACTCGGGGACAGGGAAGTTCACCCCTCCACTTT
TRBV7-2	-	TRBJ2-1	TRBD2	CASSLARGDYYNEQFF	TGTGCCAGCAGCTTAGCTCGGGGGGACTACTACAATGAGCAGTTCTTC
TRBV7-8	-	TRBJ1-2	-	CASSSTTRTGGYTF	TGTGCCAGCAGCTCCACGACTCGGACGGGAGGCTACACCTTC
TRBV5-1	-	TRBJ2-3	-	CASKRLAGTDTQYF	TGCGCCAGCAAGAGGCTAGCAGGCACAGATACGCAGTATTTT
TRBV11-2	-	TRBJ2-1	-	CASVRGTLYNEQFF	TGTGCCAGCGTCAGGGGAACCCTCTACAATGAGCAGTTCTTC
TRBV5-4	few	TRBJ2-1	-	CASSLELGDNEQFF	TGTGCCAGCAGCTTGGAACTAGGTGACAATGAGCAGTTCTTC
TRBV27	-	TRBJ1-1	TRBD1	CASSPGTASTEAFF	TGTGCCAGCAGTCCCGGGACAGCCAGCACTGAAGCTTTCTTT
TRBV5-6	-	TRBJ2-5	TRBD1	CASSSGTGGGETQYF	TGTGCCAGCAGCTCCGGGACAGGGGGAGGAGAGACCCAGTACTTC
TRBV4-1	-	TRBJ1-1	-	CASSLFEGNEAFF	TGCGCCAGCAGCCTATTTGAGGGTAATGAAGCTTTCTTT
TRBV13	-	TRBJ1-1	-	CASTRRRDTEAFF	TGTGCCAGCACGCGCAGGAGGGACACTGAAGCTTTCTTT
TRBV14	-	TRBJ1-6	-	CASSPRGGAHSPLHF	TGTGCCAGCAGCCCTCGGGGGGGCGCACATTCACCCCTCCACTTT
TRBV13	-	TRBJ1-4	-	CASSLGGEKLFF	TGTGCCAGCAGCTTGGGGGGTGAAAAACTGTTTTTT
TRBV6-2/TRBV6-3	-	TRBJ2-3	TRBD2	CASSSAGEADTQYF	TGTGCCAGCAGTTCAGCGGGAGAGGCAGATACGCAGTATTTT